This TCR beta chain was observed in a study of neurological immune-mediated disorders. Points from the study as a whole: Expansion of TCR clones was greatest in HTLV-1-associated myelopathy and smallest in multiple sclerosis, where it fell below that of healthy controls.

The germline V and J ends were trimmed by 6 bases and 9 bases, with 12 bases remaining between them. Germline V gene sequence: CDR1 LGHDT, CDR2 YNNKEL (reference sequence). There are 12 residues in the CDR3. Via MiXCR, TCRdb re-called the 5' RACE reads, giving one row per CDR3 protein. In the table there are 45,000 or so distinct CDR3 sequences, around 2.9% of which are singletons. This clonotype was recorded at least ten times. What it binds is not known. The genes are TRBV3-1 and TRBJ2-1; D unresolved. This clonotype was sampled from a woman aged 45 to 65 with multiple sclerosis. The sequencing input was PBMCs. The CDR3 DNA is TGTGCCAGCAGTCGGGCCTCGCTTGAGCAGTTCTTC. Its translation is CASSRASLEQFF.